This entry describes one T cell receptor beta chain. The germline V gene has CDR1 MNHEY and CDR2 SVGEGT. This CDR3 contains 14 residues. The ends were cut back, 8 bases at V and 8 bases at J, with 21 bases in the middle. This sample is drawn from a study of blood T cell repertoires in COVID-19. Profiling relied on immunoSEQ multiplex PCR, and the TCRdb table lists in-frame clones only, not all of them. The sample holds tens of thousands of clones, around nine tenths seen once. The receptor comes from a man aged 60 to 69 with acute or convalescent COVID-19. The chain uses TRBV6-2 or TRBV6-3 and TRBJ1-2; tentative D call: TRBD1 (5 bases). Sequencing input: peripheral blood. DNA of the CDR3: TGTGCCAGCCGCCTCCCCCAGGGTTCGGAGGGCTACACCTTC. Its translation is CASRLPQGSEGYTF.